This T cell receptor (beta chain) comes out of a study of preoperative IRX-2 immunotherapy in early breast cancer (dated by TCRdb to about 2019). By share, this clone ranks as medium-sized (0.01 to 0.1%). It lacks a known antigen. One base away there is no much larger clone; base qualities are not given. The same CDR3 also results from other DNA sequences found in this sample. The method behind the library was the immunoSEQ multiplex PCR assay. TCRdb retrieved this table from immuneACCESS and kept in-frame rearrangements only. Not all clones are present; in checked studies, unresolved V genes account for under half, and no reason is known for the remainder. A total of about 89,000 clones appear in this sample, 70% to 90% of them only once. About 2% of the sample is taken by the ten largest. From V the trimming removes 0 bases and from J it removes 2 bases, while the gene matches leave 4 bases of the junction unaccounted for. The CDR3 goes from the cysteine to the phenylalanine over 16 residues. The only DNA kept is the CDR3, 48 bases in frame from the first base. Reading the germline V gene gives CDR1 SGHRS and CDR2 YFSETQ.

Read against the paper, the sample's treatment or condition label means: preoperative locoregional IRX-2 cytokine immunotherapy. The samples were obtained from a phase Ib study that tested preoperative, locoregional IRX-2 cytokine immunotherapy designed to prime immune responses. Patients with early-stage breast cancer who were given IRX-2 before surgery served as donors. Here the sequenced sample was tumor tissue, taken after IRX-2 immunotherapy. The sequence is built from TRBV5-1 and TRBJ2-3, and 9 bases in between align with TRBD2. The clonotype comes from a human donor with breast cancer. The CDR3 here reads CASSLGLAEHTDTQYF. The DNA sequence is TGCGCCAGCAGCTTGGGACTAGCGGAACACACAGATACGCAGTATTTT.